One and the same sample provided the 2 T cell receptor beta chains below, sequenced in a study of CD8+ T cells in alopecia areata. cDNA reverse transcribed from extracted RNA served as the sequencing template. Some clones are missing from TCRdb's copy, which holds only in-frame ones; the method was immunoSEQ multiplex PCR. The sample has a few hundred thousand clones; roughly 63% are singletons. Treatment denoted: oral pan-JAK inhibitor, 5-10 mg twice daily. The specimen was CD4+ T cells sorted from blood, collected at approximately week 52, from a patient treated with tofacitinib. These receptors all stem from a human donor with alopecia areata.

The sample holds one count of this clone. V is TRBV29-1 and J is TRBJ2-1; D unresolved. This CDR3 has 11 residues. Germline lookup yields CDR1 SQVTM and CDR2 ANQGSEA. Between the trimmed V and J ends, which lost 6 bases and 4 bases, there was a span of 7 bases. The CDR3 protein is CSVNPYNEQFF. CDR3 in DNA: TGCAGCGTAAACCCTTACAATGAGCAGTTCTTC.

The J gene is TRBJ1-6, the V gene TRBV7-3; D not certain. Trimming removed 2 bases from V and 0 bases from J, with 5 bases in between. Germline V gene lookup returns CDR1 SGHTA and CDR2 FQGTGA. The CDR3 length is 15 residues. The CDR3 coding sequence is TGTGCCAGCAGCTTATTAAGCTCCTATAATTCACCCCTCCACTTT. It translates to CASSLLSSYNSPLHF.